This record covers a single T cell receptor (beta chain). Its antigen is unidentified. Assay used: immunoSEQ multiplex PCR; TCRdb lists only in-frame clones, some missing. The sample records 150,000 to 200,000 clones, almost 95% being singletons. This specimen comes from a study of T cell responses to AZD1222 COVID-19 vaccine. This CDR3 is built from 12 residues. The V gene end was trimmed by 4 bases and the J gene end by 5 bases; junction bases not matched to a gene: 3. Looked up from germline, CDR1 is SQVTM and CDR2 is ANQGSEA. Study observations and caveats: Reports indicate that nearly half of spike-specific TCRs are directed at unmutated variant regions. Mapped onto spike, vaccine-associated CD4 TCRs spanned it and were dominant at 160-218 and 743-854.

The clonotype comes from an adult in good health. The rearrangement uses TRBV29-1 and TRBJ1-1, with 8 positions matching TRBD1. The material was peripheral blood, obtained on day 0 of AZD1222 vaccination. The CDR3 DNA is TGCAGCGTTGCCACAGGGGGGACTGAAGCTTTCTTT. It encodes CSVATGGTEAFF.